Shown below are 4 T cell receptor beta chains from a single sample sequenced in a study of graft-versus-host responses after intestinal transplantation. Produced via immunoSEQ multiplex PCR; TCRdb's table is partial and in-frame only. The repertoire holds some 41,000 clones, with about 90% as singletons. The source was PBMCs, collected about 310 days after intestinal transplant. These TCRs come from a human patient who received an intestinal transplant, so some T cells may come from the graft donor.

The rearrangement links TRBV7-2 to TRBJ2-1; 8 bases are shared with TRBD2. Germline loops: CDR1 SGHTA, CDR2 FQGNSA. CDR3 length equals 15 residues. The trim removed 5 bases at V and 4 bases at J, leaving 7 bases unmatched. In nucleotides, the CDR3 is TGTGCCAGCAGCCCGGGGGGGCCCATGTACAATGAGCAGTTCTTC. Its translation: CASSPGGPMYNEQFF.

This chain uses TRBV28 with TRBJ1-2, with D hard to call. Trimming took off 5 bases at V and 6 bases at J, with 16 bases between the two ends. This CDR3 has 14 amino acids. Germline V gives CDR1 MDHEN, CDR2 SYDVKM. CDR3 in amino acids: CASSPVTRDHGYTF. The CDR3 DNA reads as TGTGCCAGCAGTCCCGTCACAAGGGATCATGGCTACACCTTC.

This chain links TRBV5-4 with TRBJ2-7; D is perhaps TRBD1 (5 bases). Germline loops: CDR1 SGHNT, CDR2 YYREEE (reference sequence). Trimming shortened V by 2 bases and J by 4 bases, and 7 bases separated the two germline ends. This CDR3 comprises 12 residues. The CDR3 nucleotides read TGTGCCAGCAGCTTCGACAGTTACGAGCAGTACTTC. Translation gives CASSFDSYEQYF.

CDR3 amino acids: CASSPRRQIYEQYF. DNA for the CDR3: TGTGCCAGCAGTCCCCGACGGCAGATCTACGAGCAGTACTTC. The rearrangement uses TRBV6-5 and TRBJ2-7; no definite D call. This CDR3 region has 14 residues. The V end was cut by 5 bases, the J end by 3 bases, with 14 bases between. Looked up from germline, CDR1 is MNHEY and CDR2 is SVGAGI.